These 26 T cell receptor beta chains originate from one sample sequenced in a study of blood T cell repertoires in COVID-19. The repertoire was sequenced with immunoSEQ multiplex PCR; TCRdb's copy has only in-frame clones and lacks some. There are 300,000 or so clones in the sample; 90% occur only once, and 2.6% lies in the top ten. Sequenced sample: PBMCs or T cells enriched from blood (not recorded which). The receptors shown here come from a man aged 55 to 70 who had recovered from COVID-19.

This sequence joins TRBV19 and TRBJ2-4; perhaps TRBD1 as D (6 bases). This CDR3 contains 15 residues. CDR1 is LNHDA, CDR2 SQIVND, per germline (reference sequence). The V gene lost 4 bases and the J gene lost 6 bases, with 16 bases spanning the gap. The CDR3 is CASSNRQARSNIQYF. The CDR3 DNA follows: TGTGCCAGTAGTAATAGACAGGCTCGATCAAACATTCAGTACTTC.

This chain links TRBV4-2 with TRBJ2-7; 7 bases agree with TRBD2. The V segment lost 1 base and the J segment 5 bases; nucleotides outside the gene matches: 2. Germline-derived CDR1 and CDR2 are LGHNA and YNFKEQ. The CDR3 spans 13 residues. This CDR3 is CASSQVGGNEQYF. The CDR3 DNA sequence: TGTGCCAGCAGCCAAGTGGGAGGGAACGAGCAGTACTTC.

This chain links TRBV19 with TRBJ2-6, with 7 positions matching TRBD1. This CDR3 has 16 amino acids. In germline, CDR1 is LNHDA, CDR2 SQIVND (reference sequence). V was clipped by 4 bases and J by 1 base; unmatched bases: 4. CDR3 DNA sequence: TGTGCCAGTAGTACCAGACAGGGATCTGGGGCCAACGTCCTGACTTTC. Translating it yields CASSTRQGSGANVLTF.

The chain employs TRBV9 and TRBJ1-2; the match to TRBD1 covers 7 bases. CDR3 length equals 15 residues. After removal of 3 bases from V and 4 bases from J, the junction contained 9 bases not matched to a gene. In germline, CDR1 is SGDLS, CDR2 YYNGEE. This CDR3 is CASSGRQGAGYGYTF. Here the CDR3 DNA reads TGTGCCAGCAGCGGGCGACAGGGCGCCGGCTATGGCTACACCTTC.

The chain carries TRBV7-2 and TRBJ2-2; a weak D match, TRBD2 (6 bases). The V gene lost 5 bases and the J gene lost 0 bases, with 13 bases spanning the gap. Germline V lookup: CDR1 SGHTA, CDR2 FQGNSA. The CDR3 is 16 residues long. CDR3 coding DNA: TGTGCCAGCAGCCGCCAGCGGGCCTCGAACACCGGGGAGCTGTTTTTT. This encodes CASSRQRASNTGELFF.

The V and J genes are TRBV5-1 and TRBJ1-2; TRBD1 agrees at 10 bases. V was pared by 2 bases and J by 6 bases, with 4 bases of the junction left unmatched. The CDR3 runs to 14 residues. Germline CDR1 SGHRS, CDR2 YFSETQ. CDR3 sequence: CASSFTGTGDGYTF. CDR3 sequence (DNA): TGCGCCAGCAGCTTTACCGGGACAGGGGATGGCTACACCTTC.

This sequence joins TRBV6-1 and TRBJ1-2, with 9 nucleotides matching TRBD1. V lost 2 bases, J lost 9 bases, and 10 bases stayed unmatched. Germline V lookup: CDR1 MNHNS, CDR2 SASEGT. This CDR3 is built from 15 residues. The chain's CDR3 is CASSEHWGTGSSYTF. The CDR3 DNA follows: TGTGCCAGCAGTGAACATTGGGGGACAGGGAGTAGCTACACCTTC.

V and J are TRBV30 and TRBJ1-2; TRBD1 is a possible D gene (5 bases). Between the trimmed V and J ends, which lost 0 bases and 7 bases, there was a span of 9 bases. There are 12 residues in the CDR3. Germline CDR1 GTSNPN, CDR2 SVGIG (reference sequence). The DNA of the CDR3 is TGTGCCTGGAGTGTGAAGGGGCTTGGCTACACCTTC. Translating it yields CAWSVKGLGYTF.

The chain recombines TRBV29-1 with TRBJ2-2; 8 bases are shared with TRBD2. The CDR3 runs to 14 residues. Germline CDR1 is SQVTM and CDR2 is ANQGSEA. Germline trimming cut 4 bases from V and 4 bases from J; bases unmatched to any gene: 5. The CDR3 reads CSVAAGVVTGELFF. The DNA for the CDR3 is TGCAGCGTTGCAGCGGGAGTGGTCACCGGGGAGCTGTTTTTT.

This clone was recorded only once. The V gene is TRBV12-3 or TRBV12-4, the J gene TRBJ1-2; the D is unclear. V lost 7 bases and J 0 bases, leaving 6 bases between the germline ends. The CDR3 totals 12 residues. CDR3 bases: TGTGCCAGCACTGGCCCTAACTATGGCTACACCTTC. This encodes CASTGPNYGYTF.

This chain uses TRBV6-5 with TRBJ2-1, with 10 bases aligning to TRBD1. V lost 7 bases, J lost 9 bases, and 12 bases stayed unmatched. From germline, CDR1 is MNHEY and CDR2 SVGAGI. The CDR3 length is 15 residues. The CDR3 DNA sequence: TGTGCCAGCAACCCAACGGGACAGGGGATTGGTGAGCAGTTCTTC. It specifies CASNPTGQGIGEQFF.

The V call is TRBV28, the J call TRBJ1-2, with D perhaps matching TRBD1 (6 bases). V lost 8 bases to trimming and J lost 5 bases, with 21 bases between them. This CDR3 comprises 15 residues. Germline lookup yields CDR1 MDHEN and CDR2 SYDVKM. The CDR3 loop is CASSRGGAQGYGYTF. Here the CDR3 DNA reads TGTGCCAGCTCAAGGGGGGGCGCCCAAGGATATGGCTACACCTTC.

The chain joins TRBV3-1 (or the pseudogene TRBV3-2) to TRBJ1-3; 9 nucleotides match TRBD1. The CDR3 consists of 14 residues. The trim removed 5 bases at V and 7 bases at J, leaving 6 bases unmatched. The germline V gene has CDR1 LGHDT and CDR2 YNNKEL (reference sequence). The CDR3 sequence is CASSGTGYSNTIYF. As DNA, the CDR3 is TGTGCCAGCAGCGGGACAGGGTATAGCAACACCATATATTTT.

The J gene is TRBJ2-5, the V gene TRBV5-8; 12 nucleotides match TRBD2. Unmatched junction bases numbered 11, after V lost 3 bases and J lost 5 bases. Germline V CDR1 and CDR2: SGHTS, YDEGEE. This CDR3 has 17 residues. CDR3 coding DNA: TGTGCCAGCAGCTATAGTAAAACTAGCGGGAGGTGGGAGACCCAGTACTTC. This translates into CASSYSKTSGRWETQYF.

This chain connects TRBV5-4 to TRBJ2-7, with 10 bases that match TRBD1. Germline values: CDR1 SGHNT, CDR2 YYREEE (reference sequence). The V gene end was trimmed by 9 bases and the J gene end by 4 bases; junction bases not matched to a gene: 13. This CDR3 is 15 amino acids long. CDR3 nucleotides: TGTGCCACCTCGCCCAGCGGGACAGGGGATTACGAGCAGTACTTC. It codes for CATSPSGTGDYEQYF.

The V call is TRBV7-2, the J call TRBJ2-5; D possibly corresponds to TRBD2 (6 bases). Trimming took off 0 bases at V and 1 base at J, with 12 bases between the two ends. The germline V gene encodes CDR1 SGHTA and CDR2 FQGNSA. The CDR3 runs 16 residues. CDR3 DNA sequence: TGTGCCAGCAGCTTAGCAAGGACCGGGGGCCAAGAGACCCAGTACTTC. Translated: CASSLARTGGQETQYF.

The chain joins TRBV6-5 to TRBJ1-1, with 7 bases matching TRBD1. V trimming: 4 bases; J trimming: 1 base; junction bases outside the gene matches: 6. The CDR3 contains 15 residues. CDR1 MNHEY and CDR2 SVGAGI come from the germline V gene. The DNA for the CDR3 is TGTGCCAGCAGTTTCCTACAGGGGCGGAACACTGAAGCTTTCTTT. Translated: CASSFLQGRNTEAFF.

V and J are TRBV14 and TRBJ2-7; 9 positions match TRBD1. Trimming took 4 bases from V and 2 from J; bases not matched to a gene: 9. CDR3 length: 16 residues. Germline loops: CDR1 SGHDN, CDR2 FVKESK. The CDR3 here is CASSRPGQGGAYEQYF. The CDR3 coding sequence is TGTGCCAGCAGCCGCCCGGGACAGGGAGGTGCCTACGAGCAGTACTTC.

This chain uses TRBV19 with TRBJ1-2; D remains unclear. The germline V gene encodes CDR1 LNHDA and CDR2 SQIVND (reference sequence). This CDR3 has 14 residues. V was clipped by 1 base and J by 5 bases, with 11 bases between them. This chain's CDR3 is CASSIGHRSYGYTF. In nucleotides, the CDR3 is TGTGCCAGTAGTATAGGTCACAGATCATATGGCTACACCTTC. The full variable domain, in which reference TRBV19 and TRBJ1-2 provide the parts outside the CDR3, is DGGITQSPKYLFRKEGQNVTLSCEQNLNHDAMYWYRQDPGQGLRLIYYSQIVNDFQKGDIAEGYSVSREKKESFPLTVTSAQKNPTAFYLCASSIGHRSYGYTFGSGTRLTVV.

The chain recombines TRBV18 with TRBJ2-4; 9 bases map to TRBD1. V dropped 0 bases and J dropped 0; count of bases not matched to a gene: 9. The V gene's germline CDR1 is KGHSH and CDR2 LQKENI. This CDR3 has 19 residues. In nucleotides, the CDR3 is TGTGCCAGCTCACCACCCAACAGGGGGCTAAATCTAGCCAAAAACATTCAGTACTTC. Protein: CASSPPNRGLNLAKNIQYF. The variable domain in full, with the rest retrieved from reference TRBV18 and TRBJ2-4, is NAGVMQNPRHLVRRRGQEARLRCSPMKGHSHVYWYRQLPEEGLKFMVYLQKENIIDESGMPKERFSAEFPKEGPSILRIQQVVRGDSAAYFCASSPPNRGLNLAKNIQYFGAGTRLSVL.

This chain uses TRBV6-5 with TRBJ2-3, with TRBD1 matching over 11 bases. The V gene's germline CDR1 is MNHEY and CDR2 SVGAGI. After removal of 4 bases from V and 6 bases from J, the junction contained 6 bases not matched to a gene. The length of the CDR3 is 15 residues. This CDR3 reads CASSSRDRGTDTQYF. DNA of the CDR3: TGTGCCAGCAGTTCCCGGGACAGGGGGACGGATACGCAGTATTTT.

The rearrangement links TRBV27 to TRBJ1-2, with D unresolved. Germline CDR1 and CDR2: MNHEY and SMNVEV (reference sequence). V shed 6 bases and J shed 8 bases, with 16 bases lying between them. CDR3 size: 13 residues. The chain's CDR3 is CASRERRTQGYTF. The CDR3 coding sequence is TGTGCCAGCAGGGAACGGAGAACCCAGGGCTACACCTTC.

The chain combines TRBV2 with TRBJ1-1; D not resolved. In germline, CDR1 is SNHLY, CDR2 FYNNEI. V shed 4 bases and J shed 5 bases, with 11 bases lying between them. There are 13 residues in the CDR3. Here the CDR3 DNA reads TGTGCCAGCAGTGGATCGGGGAGGACTGAAGCTTTCTTT. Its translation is CASSGSGRTEAFF. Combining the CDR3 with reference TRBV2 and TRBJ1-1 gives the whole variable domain EPEVTQTPSHQVTQMGQEVILRCVPISNHLYFYWYRQILGQKVEFLVSFYNNEISEKSEIFDDQFSVERPDGSNFTLKIRSTKLEDSAMYFCASSGSGRTEAFFGQGTRLTVV.

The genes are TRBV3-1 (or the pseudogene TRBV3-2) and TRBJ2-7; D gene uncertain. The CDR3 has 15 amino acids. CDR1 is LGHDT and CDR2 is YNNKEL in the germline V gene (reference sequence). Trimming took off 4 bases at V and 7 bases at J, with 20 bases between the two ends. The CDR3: CASSPTRFGLGEQYF. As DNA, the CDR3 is TGTGCCAGCAGCCCTACCCGTTTCGGGTTGGGTGAGCAGTACTTC.

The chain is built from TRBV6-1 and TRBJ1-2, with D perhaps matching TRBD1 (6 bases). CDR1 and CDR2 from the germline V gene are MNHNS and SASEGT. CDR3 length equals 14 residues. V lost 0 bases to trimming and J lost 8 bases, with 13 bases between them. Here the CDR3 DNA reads TGTGCCAGCAGTGAAGCGCGGGGGCGGGGAGGCTACACCTTC. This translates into CASSEARGRGGYTF.

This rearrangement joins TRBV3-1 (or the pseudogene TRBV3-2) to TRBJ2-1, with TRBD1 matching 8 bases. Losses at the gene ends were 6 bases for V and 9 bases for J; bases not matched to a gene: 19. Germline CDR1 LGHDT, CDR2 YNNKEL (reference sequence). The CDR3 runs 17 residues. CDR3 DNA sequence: TGTGCCAGCAGGCCCTCACCAACCCGACAGGGGTTCATTGAGCAGTTCTTC. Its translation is CASRPSPTRQGFIEQFF.